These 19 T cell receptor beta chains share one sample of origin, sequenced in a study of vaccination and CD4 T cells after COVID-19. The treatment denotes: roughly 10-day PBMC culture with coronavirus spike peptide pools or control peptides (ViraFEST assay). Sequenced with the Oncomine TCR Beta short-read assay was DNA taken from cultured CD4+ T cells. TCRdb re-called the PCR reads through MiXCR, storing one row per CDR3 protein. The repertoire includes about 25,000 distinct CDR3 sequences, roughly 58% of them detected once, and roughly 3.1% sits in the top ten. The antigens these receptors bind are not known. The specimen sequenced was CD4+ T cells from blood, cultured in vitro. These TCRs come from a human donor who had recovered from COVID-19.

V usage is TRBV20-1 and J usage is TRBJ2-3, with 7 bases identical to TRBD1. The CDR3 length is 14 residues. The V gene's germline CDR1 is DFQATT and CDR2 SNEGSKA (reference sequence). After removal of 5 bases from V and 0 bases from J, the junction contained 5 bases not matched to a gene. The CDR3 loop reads CSAYRGSSTDTQYF. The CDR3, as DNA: TGCAGTGCTTACAGGGGTTCTAGCACAGATACGCAGTATTTT.

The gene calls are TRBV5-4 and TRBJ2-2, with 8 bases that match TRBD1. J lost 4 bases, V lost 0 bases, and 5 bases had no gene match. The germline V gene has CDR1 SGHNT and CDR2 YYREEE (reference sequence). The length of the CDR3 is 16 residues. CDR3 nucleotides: TGTGCCAGCAGCTTGGTCGGGCAGGGGGCCACCGGGGAGCTGTTTTTT. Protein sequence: CASSLVGQGATGELFF.

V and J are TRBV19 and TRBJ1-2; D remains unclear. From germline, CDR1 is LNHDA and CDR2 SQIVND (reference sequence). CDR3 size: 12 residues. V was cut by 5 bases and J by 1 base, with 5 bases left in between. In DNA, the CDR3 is TGTGCCAGTAGTCGCCTTAACTATGGCTACACCTTC. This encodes CASSRLNYGYTF.

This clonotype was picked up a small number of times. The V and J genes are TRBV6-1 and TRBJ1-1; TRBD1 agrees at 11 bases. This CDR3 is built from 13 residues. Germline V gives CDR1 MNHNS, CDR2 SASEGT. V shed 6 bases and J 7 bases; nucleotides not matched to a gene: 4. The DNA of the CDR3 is TGTGCCAGCAGGGGACAGGGGGTCGGTGAAGCTTTCTTT. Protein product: CASRGQGVGEAFF.

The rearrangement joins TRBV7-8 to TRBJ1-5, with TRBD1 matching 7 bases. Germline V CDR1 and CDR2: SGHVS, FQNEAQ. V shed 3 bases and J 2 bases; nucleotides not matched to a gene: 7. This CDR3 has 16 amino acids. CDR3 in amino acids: CASSLATGAGNQPQHF. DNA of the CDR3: TGTGCCAGCAGCTTGGCTACAGGGGCGGGCAATCAGCCCCAGCATTTT.

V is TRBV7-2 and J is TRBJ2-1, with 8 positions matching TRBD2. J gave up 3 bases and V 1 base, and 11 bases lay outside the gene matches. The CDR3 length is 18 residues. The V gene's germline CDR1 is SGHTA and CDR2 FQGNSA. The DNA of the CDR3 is TGTGCCAGCAGCTTAGTCGGTAGCGGGGCGACTGTCTACAATGAGCAGTTCTTC. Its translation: CASSLVGSGATVYNEQFF.

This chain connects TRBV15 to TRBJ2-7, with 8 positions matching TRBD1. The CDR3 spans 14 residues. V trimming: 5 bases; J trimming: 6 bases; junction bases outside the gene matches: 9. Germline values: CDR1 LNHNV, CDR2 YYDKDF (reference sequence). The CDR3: CATSPGGNRFEQYF. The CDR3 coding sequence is TGTGCCACCAGCCCAGGGGGCAATAGATTCGAGCAGTACTTC.

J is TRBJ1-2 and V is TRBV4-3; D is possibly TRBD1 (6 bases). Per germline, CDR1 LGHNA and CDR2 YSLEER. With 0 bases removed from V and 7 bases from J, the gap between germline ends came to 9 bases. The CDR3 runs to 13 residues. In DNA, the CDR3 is TGCGCCAGCAGCCAAGAGGGGGCGGCTGGCTACACCTTC. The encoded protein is CASSQEGAAGYTF.

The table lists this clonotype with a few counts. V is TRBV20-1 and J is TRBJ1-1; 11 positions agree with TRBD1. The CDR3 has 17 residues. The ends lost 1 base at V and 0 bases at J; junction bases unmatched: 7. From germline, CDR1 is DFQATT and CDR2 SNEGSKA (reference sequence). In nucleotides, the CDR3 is TGCAGTGCTAGAGGGACAGGGGGCGGCTCTATGAACACTGAAGCTTTCTTT. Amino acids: CSARGTGGGSMNTEAFF.

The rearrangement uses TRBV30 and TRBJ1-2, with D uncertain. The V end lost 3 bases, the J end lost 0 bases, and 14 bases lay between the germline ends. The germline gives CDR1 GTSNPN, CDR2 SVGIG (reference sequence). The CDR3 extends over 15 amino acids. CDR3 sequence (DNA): TGTGCCTGGAGCCCCGGCAGGCGATCTAACTATGGCTACACCTTC. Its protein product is CAWSPGRRSNYGYTF. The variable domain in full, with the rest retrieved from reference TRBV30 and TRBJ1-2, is SQTIHQWPATLVQPVGSPLSLECTVEGTSNPNLYWYRQAAGRGLQLLFYSVGIGQISSEVPQNLSASRPQDRQFILSSKKLLLSDSGFYLCAWSPGRRSNYGYTFGSGTRLTVV.

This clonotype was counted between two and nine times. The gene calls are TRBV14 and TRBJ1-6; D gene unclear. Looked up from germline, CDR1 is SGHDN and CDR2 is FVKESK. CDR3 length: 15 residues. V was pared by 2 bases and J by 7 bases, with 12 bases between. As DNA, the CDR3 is TGTGCCAGCAGCCAACTTGACGTTGGAAATTCACCCCTCCACTTT. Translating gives CASSQLDVGNSPLHF.

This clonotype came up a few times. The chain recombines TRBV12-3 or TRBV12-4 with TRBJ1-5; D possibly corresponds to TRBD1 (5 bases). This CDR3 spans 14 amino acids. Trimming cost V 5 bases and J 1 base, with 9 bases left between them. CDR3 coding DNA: TGTGCCAGCAGTCAGGGTTGGAGCAATCAGCCCCAGCATTTT. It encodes CASSQGWSNQPQHF.

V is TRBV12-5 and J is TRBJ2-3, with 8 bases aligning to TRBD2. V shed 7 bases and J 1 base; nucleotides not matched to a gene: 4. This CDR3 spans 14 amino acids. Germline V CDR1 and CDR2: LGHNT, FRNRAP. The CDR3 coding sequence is TGTGCTAGTGTTCTTAGCGGGGGCACAGATACGCAGTATTTT. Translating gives CASVLSGGTDTQYF.

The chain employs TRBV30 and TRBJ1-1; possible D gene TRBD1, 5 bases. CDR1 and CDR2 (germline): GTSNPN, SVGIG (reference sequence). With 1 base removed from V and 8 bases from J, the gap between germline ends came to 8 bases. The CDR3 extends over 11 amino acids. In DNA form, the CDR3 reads TGTGCCTGGAGTGGACAGCAAGAAGCTTTCTTT. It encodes CAWSGQQEAFF.

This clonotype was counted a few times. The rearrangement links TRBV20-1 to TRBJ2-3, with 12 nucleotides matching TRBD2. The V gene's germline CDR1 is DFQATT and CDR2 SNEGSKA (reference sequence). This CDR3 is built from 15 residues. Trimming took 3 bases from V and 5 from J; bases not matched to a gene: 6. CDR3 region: CSASYRLAGEDTQYF. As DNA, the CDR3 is TGCAGTGCTAGTTATCGACTAGCGGGAGAAGATACGCAGTATTTT.

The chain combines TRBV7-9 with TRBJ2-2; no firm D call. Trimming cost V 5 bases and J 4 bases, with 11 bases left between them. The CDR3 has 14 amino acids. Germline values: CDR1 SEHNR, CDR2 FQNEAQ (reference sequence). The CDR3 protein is CASSPDTSTGELFF. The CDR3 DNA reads TGTGCCAGCAGCCCCGACACTTCCACCGGGGAGCTGTTTTTT.

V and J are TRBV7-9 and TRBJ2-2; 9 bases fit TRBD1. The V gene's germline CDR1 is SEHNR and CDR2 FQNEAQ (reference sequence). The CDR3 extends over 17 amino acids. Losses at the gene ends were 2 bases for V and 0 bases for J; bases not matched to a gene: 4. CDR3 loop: CASSLTTGGTNTGELFF. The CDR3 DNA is TGTGCCAGCAGCTTAACGACAGGGGGGACGAACACCGGGGAGCTGTTTTTT.

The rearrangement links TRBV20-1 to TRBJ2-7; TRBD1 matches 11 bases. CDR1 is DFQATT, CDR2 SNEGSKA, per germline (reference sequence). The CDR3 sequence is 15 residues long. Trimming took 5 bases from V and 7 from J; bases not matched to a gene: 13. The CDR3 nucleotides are TGCAGTGCTCACCTTGCGGACAGGGGGCCCCTGGAGCAGTACTTC. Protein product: CSAHLADRGPLEQYF.

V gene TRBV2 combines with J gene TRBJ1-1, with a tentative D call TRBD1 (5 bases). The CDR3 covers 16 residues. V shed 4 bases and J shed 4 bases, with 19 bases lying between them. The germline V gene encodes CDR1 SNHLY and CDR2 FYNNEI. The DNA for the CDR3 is TGTGCCAGCAGTGGGGGCTCTACAGGCTTCGGCACTGAAGCTTTCTTT. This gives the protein CASSGGSTGFGTEAFF. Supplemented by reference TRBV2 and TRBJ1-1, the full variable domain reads EPEVTQTPSHQVTQMGQEVILRCVPISNHLYFYWYRQILGQKVEFLVSFYNNEISEKSEIFDDQFSVERPDGSNFTLKIRSTKLEDSAMYFCASSGGSTGFGTEAFFGQGTRLTVV.